The 20 T cell receptor beta chains presented below share a single source sample, sequenced in a study of OX40 agonist ivuxolimab in advanced cancers. The method was immunoSEQ multiplex PCR; TCRdb's version includes in-frame clones alone and lacks a portion of them. The table has fewer than 25,000 clones, more than 80% seen once. Material: CD4+ or CD8+ T cells sorted from blood, obtained in a trial of the OX40 agonist ivuxolimab. Source of these receptors: an adult with an advanced solid tumor such as melanoma, head and neck, liver or kidney cancer.

The chain uses TRBV19 and TRBJ2-3; unclear D gene. Trimming cost V 5 bases and J 5 bases, with 5 bases left between them. CDR3 length equals 11 residues. Germline values: CDR1 LNHDA, CDR2 SQIVND (reference sequence). The CDR3 region is CASSGVDTQYF. DNA for the CDR3: TGTGCCAGTAGTGGCGTAGATACGCAGTATTTT.

CDR3 in amino acids: CASSRGAGYSYEQYF. CDR3 DNA sequence: TGTGCCAGCAGCCGTGGGGCAGGGTACTCCTACGAGCAGTACTTC. The chain recombines TRBV7-6 with TRBJ2-7; tentatively, D is TRBD1 (5 bases). Trimming took 5 bases from V and 0 from J, leaving 14 bases between them. The length of the CDR3 is 15 residues. Germline V gives CDR1 SGHVS, CDR2 FNYEAQ.

The rearrangement uses TRBV7-5 and TRBJ2-5; TRBD2 was called by the table and not checked on the DNA. TRBV7-5 has pseudogene status. The CDR3 length is 16 residues. DNA for the CDR3: TGTGTCAGAAGCTCCGGGACTAGCGGGAGGAGGGAGACCCAGTACTTC. Its translation: CVRSSGTSGRRETQYF.

The chain uses TRBV18 and TRBJ2-3, with D unclear. V was trimmed by 6 bases and J by 1 base, leaving 8 bases between them. The CDR3 is made up of 13 amino acids. Germline values: CDR1 KGHSH, CDR2 LQKENI. The CDR3 DNA is TGTGCCAGCTCCCATGGGGGCACAGATACGCAGTATTTT. Translation: CASSHGGTDTQYF. The whole variable domain, filled in from reference TRBV18 and TRBJ2-3, reads NAGVMQNPRHLVRRRGQEARLRCSPMKGHSHVYWYRQLPEEGLKFMVYLQKENIIDESGMPKERFSAEFPKEGPSILRIQQVVRGDSAAYFCASSHGGTDTQYFGPGTRLTVL.

V usage is TRBV10-3 and J usage is TRBJ2-7, with TRBD2 identical over 11 bases. The CDR3 has 15 amino acids. Trimming took 5 bases from V and 5 from J; bases not matched to a gene: 8. Germline V CDR1 and CDR2: ENHRY, SYGVKD. The DNA of the CDR3 is TGTGCCATCAGTAACCGATTAGCGGGGGGGCACGAGCAGTACTTC. Its translation is CAISNRLAGGHEQYF.

This chain connects TRBV2 to TRBJ2-1; D perhaps matches TRBD2 (5 bases). Trimming pared 6 bases from V and 3 bases from J, leaving 6 bases between. The CDR3 sequence is 12 residues long. Germline V gene sequence: CDR1 SNHLY, CDR2 FYNNEI. CDR3 region: CASRADYNEQFF. The CDR3 DNA reads as TGTGCCAGCAGAGCGGACTACAATGAGCAGTTCTTC.

The chain is built from TRBV7-9 and TRBJ2-5; no definite D call. Trimming left V 2 bases short and J 4 bases short, with 14 bases between. CDR1 SEHNR and CDR2 FQNEAQ come from the germline V gene (reference sequence). The CDR3 is 15 amino acids. CDR3 region: CASSLKAAGLETQYF. DNA for the CDR3: TGTGCCAGCAGCTTAAAGGCCGCTGGATTAGAGACCCAGTACTTC.

This chain joins TRBV9 and TRBJ2-2; D gene unclear. V lost 1 base, J lost 4 bases, and 20 bases lay in between. Per the germline V gene, CDR1 is SGDLS and CDR2 is YYNGEE. The CDR3 is 18 residues long. In nucleotides, the CDR3 is TGTGCCAGCAGCGTATCCCCGAAAACCGGGCAGAGCACCGGGGAGCTGTTTTTT. Protein sequence: CASSVSPKTGQSTGELFF.

Ten or more counts support this clone. The gene calls are TRBV5-4 and TRBJ2-3; D is unresolved. CDR3 size: 14 residues. The germline V gene has CDR1 SGHNT and CDR2 YYREEE (reference sequence). Trimming took 0 bases from V and 2 from J, leaving 7 bases between them. Here the CDR3 reads CASSLVDFTDTQYF. As DNA, the CDR3 is TGTGCCAGCAGCTTGGTAGATTTCACAGATACGCAGTATTTT.

The gene calls are TRBV5-1 and TRBJ2-4, with D uncertain. The ends were cut back, 0 bases at V and 6 bases at J, with 4 bases in the middle. The CDR3 extends over 12 amino acids. The germline V gene encodes CDR1 SGHRS and CDR2 YFSETQ. This chain's CDR3 is CASSLEGNIQYF. Written as DNA, the CDR3 is TGCGCCAGCAGCTTGGAGGGAAACATTCAGTACTTC.

The rearrangement links TRBV6-6 to TRBJ2-7, with TRBD2 matching 10 bases. CDR1 is MNHNY and CDR2 is SVGAGI in the germline V gene (reference sequence). J lost 0 bases, V lost 2 bases, and 4 bases had no gene match. The CDR3 has 16 amino acids. The CDR3 DNA reads as TGTGCCAGCAGTTACCGGACTAGCGGAAGCTCCTACGAGCAGTACTTC. Translated, it gives CASSYRTSGSSYEQYF.

The chain joins TRBV4-2 to TRBJ1-5; tentatively, D is TRBD1 (5 bases). This CDR3 is 18 amino acids long. Germline V gene lookup returns CDR1 LGHNA and CDR2 YNFKEQ. V was shortened by 0 bases and J by 3 bases, with 18 bases between the two germline ends. The CDR3 bases are TGTGCCAGCAGCCAAGAGACCCCTCTGACAGTTTCCAATCAGCCCCAGCATTTT. It encodes CASSQETPLTVSNQPQHF.

J is TRBJ1-1 and V is TRBV7-6; D uncertain. This CDR3 spans 12 amino acids. The germline V gene has CDR1 SGHVS and CDR2 FNYEAQ. V lost 8 bases and J lost 0, with 7 bases in between. The CDR3 nucleotides read TGTGCCAGCCAAGCCATGAACACTGAAGCTTTCTTT. Translated, it gives CASQAMNTEAFF.

CDR3 sequence reads: CAWTQGNTGELFF. CDR3 nucleotides: TGTGCCTGGACCCAGGGAAACACCGGGGAGCTGTTTTTT. V is TRBV30 and J is TRBJ2-2; tentatively, D is TRBD1 (5 bases). Germline V gene sequence: CDR1 GTSNPN, CDR2 SVGIG (reference sequence). The CDR3 loop spans 13 amino acids. Trimming shortened V by 4 bases and J by 2 bases, and 8 bases separated the two germline ends.

The chain carries TRBV28 and TRBJ1-2; TRBD1 matches 10 bases. V was clipped by 4 bases and J by 4 bases; unmatched bases: 6. Germline-derived CDR1 and CDR2 are MDHEN and SYDVKM. This CDR3 region has 15 residues. The CDR3 spells CASSSPGQGFYGYTF. Here the CDR3 DNA reads TGTGCCAGCAGTTCCCCGGGACAGGGGTTCTATGGCTACACCTTC.

V and J are TRBV19 and TRBJ2-1; D possibly uses TRBD1 or TRBD2 (5 bases each). Germline V CDR1 and CDR2: LNHDA, SQIVND (reference sequence). The CDR3 consists of 14 residues. Deletions cut 10 bases from V and 3 bases from J, with 16 bases between. CDR3 sequence (DNA): TGTGCCACCTCTGGGGCCGGGGACTACAATGAGCAGTTCTTC. This encodes CATSGAGDYNEQFF.

The V gene is TRBV19, the J gene TRBJ2-7; D not resolved. The CDR3 spans 14 residues. The germline V and J ends were trimmed by 3 bases and 2 bases, with 11 bases remaining between them. Germline loops: CDR1 LNHDA, CDR2 SQIVND (reference sequence). As DNA, the CDR3 is TGTGCCAGTAGTATTACCAGGAGAGCCTACGAGCAGTACTTC. As protein: CASSITRRAYEQYF.

The chain combines TRBV19 with TRBJ2-7, with D perhaps TRBD1 (5 bases). Trimming removed 5 bases at V and 1 base at J, with 15 bases between. CDR1 is LNHDA, CDR2 SQIVND, per germline (reference sequence). This CDR3 spans 15 amino acids. The CDR3 reads CASSVGQGVSYEQYF. Written as DNA, the CDR3 is TGTGCCAGTAGTGTCGGCCAGGGCGTGTCCTACGAGCAGTACTTC.

Details on this clone: Possible read error: a much larger clone is one base away. The same CDR3 arises from other DNA sequences in this sample as well. The V call is TRBV9, the J call TRBJ1-2; D is unresolved. This CDR3 is 13 amino acids long. CDR1 SGDLS and CDR2 YYNGEE come from the germline V gene. Trimming stripped 2 bases from V and 3 bases from J, with 8 bases between. In DNA form, the CDR3 reads TGTGCCAGCAGCGTTGGCGGAGACTATGGCTACACCTTC. It specifies CASSVGGDYGYTF.

The chain carries TRBV15 and TRBJ1-5, with 10 bases fitting TRBD1. V lost 3 bases to trimming and J lost 8 bases; unmatched junction nucleotides: 10. CDR1 and CDR2 (germline): LNHNV, YYDKDF (reference sequence). The length of the CDR3 is 16 residues. CDR3 sequence reads: CATSRGTGVTGKPQHF. CDR3 in DNA: TGTGCCACCAGCAGGGGGACAGGGGTGACGGGTAAGCCCCAGCATTTT.